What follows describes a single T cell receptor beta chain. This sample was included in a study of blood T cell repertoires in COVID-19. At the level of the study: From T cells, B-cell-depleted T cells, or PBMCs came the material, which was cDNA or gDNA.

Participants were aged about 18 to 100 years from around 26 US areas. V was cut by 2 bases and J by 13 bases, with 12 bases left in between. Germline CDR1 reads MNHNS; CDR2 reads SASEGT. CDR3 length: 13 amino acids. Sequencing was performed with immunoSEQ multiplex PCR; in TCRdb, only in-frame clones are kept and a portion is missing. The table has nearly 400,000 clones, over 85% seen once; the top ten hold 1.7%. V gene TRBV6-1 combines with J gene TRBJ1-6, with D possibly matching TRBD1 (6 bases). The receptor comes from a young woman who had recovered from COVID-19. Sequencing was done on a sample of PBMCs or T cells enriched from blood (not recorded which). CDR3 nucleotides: TGTGCCAGCAGTGAATCGGGGGGGCTTCCCCTCCACTTT. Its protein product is CASSESGGLPLHF.